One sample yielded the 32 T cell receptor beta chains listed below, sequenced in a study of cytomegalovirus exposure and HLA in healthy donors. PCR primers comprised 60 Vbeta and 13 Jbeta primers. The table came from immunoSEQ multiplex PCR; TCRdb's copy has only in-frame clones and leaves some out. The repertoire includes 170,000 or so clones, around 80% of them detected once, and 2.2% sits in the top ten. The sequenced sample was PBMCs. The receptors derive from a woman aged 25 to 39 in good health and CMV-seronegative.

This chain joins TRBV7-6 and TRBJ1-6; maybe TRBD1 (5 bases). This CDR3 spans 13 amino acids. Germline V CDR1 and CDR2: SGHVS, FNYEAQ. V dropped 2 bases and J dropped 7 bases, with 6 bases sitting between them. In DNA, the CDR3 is TGTGCCAGCAGCTTACAGGGAAATTCACCCCTCCACTTT. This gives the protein CASSLQGNSPLHF.

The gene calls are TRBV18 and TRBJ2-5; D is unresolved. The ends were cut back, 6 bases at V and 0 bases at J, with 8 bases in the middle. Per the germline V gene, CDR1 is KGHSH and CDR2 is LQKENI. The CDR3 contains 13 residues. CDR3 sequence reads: CASSPHYQETQYF. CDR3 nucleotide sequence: TGTGCCAGCTCCCCCCACTACCAAGAGACCCAGTACTTC.

CDR3 in DNA: TGTGCCAGCAGCCTTACAGGGGCCGTTAATGAAAAACTGTTTTTT. This translates into CASSLTGAVNEKLFF. The chain joins TRBV7-2 to TRBJ1-4; TRBD1 aligns across 7 bases. There are 15 residues in the CDR3. CDR1 and CDR2 from the germline V gene are SGHTA and FQGNSA. Trimming at V came to 5 bases and at J to 4 bases, leaving 7 bases not matched to a gene.

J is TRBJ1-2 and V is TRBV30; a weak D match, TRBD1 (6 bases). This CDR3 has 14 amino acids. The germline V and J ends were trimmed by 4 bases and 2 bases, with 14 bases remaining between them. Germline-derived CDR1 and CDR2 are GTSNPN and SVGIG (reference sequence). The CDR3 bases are TGTGCCTGGACTCTCCCAGGGGCCAACTATGGCTACACCTTC. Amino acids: CAWTLPGANYGYTF.

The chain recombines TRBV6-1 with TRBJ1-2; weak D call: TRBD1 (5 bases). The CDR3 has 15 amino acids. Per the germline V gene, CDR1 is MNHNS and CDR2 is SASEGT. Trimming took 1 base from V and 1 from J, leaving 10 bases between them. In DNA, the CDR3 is TGTGCCAGCAGTGAAGACGGGGGTTTTAACTATGGCTACACCTTC. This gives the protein CASSEDGGFNYGYTF.

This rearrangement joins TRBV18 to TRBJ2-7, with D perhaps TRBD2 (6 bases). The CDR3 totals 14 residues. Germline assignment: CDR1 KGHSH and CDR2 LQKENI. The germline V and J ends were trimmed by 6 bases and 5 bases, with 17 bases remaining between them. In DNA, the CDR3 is TGTGCCAGCTCCCACCCTGGAGGGTTCAACGAGCAGTACTTC. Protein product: CASSHPGGFNEQYF.

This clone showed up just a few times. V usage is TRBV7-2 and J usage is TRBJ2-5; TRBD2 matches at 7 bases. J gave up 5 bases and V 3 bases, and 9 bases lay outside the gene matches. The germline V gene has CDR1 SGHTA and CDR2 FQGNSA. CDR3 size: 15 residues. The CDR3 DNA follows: TGTGCCAGCAGCTTTGCGGGAGTGGTCCGGGAGACCCAGTACTTC. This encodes CASSFAGVVRETQYF.

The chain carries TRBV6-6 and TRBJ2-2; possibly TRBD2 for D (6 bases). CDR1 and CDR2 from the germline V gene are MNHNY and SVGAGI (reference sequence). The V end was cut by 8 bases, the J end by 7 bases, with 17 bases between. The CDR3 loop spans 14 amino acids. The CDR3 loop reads CASLPSGAVGELFF. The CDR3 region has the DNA TGTGCCAGCCTTCCCTCGGGAGCGGTCGGGGAGCTGTTTTTT.

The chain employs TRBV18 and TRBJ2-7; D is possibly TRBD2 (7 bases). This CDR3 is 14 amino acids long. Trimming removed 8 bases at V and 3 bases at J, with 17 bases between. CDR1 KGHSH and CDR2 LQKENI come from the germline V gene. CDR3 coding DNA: TGTGCCAGCCAGGCGGGGGCCAGTGGCTACGAGCAGTACTTC. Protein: CASQAGASGYEQYF.

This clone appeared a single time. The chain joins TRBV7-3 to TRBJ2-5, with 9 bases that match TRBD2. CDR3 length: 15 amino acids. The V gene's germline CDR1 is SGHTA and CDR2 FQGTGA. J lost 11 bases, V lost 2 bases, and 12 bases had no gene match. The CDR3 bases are TGTGCCAGCAGCTTAGGCCCTAGCGGGATCAGTGAGCAGTACTTC. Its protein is CASSLGPSGISEQYF.

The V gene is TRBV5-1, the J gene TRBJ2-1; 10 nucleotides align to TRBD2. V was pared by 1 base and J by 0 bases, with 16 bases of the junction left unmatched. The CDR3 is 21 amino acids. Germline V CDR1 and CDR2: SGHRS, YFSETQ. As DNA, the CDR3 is TGCGCCAGCAGCTTGTTCTACGATGGGACTAGCGACTATAGCTCCTACAATGAGCAGTTCTTC. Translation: CASSLFYDGTSDYSSYNEQFF.

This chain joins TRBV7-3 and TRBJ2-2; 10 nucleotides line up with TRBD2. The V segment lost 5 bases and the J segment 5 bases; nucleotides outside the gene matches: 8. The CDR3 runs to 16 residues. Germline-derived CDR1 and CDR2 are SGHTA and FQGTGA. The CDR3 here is CASSLRGTSVTGELFF. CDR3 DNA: TGTGCCAGCAGCCTTCGGGGGACTAGCGTAACCGGGGAGCTGTTTTTT.

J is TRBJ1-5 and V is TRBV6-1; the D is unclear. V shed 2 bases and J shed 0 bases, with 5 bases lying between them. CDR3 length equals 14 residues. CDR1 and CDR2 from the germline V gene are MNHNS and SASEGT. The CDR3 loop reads CASSEFHSNQPQHF. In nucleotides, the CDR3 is TGTGCCAGCAGTGAATTCCATAGCAATCAGCCCCAGCATTTT.

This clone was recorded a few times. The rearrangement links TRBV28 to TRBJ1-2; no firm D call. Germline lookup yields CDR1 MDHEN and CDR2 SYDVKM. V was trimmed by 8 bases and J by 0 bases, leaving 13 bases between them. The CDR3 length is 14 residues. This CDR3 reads CASVQQRANYGYTF. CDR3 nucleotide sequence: TGTGCCAGCGTTCAACAGAGGGCTAACTATGGCTACACCTTC.

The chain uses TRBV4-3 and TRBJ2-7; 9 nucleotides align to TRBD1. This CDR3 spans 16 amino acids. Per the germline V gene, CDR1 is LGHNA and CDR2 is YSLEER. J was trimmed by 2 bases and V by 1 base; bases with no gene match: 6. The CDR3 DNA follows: TGCGCCAGCAGCCAAGTGACAGGGGGGGGTCCCTACGAGCAGTACTTC. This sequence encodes CASSQVTGGGPYEQYF.

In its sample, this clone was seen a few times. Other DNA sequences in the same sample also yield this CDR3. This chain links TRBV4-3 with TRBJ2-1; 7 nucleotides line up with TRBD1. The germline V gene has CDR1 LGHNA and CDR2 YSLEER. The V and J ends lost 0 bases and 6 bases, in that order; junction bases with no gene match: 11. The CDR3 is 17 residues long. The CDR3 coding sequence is TGCGCCAGCAGCCAAGATCGTAGGGGACAGCTTACCAATGAGCAGTTCTTC. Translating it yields CASSQDRRGQLTNEQFF.

CDR3 protein: CARLSHSGSLTDTQYF. The CDR3 DNA reads as TGTGCCAGACTATCTCATAGCGGGAGTCTGACAGATACGCAGTATTTT. The rearrangement links TRBV28 to TRBJ2-3, with TRBD2 matching 9 bases. The germline CDR1 and CDR2 sequences are MDHEN and SYDVKM. V shed 9 bases and J 3 bases; nucleotides not matched to a gene: 13. CDR3 size: 16 residues. Complete variable domain (other parts from reference TRBV28 and TRBJ2-3): DVKVTQSSRYLVKRTGEKVFLECVQDMDHENMFWYRQDPGLGLRLIYFSYDVKMKEKGDIPEGYSVSREKKERFSLILESASTNQTSMYLCARLSHSGSLTDTQYFGPGTRLTVL.

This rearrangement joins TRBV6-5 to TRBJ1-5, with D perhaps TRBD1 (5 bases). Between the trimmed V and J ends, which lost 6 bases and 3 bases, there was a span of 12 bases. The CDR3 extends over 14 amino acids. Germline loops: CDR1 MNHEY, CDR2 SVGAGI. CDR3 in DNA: TGTGCCAGCAGAGTAAACAGGTTCAATCAGCCCCAGCATTTT. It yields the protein CASRVNRFNQPQHF.

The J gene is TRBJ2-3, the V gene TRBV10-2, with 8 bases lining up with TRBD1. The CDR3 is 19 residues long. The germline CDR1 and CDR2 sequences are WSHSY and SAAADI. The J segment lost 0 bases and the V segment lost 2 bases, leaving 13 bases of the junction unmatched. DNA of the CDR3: TGCGCCAGCAGTGAGCGCAAACTTGGACAGGGAGGTAGCACAGATACGCAGTATTTT. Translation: CASSERKLGQGGSTDTQYF.

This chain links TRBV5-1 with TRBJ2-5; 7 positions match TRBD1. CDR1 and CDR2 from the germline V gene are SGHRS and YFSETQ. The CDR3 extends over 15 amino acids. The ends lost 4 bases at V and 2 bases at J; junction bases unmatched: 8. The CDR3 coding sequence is TGCGCCAGCAGCGGCCTAGGACAGGCGCAAGAGACCCAGTACTTC. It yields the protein CASSGLGQAQETQYF.

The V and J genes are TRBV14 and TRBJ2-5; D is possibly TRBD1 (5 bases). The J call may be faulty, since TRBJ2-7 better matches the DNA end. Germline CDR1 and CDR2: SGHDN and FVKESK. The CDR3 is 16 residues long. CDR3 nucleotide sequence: TGTGCCAGCAGCCAAGCCAAGGGGCCCTCCTCCTACGAGCAGTACTTC. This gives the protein CASSQAKGPSSYEQYF.

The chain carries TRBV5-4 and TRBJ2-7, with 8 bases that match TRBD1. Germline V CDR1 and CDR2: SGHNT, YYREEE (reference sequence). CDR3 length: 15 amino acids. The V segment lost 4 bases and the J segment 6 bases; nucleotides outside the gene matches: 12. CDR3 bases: TGTGCCAGCAGCCTGGGGCAGGGGGCCTTCGCCGAGCAGTACTTC. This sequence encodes CASSLGQGAFAEQYF.

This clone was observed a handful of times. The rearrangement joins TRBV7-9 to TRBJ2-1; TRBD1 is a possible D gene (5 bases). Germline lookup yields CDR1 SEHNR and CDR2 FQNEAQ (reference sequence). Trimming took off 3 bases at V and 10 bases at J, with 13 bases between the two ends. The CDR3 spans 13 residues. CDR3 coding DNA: TGTGCCAGCAGCTTGATAGGGTCAGGGGAGCAGTTCTTC. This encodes CASSLIGSGEQFF. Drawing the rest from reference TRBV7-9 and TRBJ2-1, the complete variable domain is DTGVSQNPRHKITKRGQNVTFRCDPISEHNRLYWYRQTLGQGPEFLTYFQNEAQLEKSRLLSDRFSAERPKGSFSTLEIQRTEQGDSAMYLCASSLIGSGEQFFGPGTRLTVL.

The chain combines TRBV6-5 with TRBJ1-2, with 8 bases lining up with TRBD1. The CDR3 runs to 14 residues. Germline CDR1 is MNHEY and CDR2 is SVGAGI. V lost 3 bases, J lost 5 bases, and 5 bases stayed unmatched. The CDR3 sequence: CASSYQDRAYGYTF. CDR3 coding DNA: TGTGCCAGCAGTTATCAGGACAGGGCGTATGGCTACACCTTC.

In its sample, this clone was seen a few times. The CDR3 DNA reads TGCGCCAGCAGCCAAGAGCCCAGCGCTTACGAGCAGTACTTC. Protein: CASSQEPSAYEQYF. The V and J genes are TRBV4-1 and TRBJ2-7, with D uncertain. CDR3 length: 14 amino acids. Deletions cut 0 bases from V and 4 bases from J, with 10 bases between. Germline loops: CDR1 MGHRA, CDR2 YSYEKL.

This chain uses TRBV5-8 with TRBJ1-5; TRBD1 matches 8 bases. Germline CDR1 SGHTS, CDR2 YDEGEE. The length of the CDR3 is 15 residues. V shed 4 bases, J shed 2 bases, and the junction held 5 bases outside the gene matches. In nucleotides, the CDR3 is TGTGCCAGCAGCAAGGACAGGGCAGGCAATCAGCCCCAGCATTTT. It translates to CASSKDRAGNQPQHF. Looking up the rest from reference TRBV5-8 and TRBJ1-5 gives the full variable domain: EAGVTQSPTHLIKTRGQQATLRCSPISGHTSVYWYQQALGLGLQFLLWYDEGEERNRGNFPPRFSGRQFPNYSSELNVNALELEDSALYLCASSKDRAGNQPQHFGDGTRLSIL.

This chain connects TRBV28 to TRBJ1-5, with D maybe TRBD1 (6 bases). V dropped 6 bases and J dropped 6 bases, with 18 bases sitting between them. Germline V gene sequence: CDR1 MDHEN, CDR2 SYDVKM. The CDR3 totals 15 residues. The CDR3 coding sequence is TGTGCCAGCAGATACCGGGACACGGGACCTCAGCCCCAGCATTTT. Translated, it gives CASRYRDTGPQPQHF.

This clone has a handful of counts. CDR3 sequence (DNA): TGTGCCTGGACTAGCGGAACATACAATGAGCAGTTCTTC. Amino acids: CAWTSGTYNEQFF. The J gene is TRBJ2-1, the V gene TRBV30; TRBD2 matches at 7 bases. The J segment lost 4 bases and the V segment lost 4 bases, leaving 4 bases of the junction unmatched. CDR1 and CDR2 (germline): GTSNPN, SVGIG (reference sequence). The CDR3 totals 13 residues.

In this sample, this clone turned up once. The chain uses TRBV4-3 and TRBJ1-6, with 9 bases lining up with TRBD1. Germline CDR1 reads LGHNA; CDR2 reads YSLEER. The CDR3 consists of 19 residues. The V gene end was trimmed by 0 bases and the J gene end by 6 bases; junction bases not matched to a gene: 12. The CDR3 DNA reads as TGCGCCAGCAGCCAAGAAGGCCTATCGCTGACAGGGGGTAATTCACCCCTCCACTTT. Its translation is CASSQEGLSLTGGNSPLHF.

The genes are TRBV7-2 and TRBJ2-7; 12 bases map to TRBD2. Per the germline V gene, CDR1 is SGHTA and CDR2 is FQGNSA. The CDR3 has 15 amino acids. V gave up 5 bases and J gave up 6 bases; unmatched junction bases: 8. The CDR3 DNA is TGTGCCAGCAGCGCTAGACTAGCGGGAGTTCTCGAGCAGTACTTC. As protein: CASSARLAGVLEQYF.

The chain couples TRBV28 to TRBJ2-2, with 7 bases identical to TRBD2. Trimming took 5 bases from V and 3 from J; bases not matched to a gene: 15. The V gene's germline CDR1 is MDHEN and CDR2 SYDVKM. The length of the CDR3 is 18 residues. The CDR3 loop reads CASSPNPGQAGHTGELFF. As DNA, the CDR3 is TGTGCCAGCAGTCCAAATCCTGGGCAAGCGGGGCACACCGGGGAGCTGTTTTTT.

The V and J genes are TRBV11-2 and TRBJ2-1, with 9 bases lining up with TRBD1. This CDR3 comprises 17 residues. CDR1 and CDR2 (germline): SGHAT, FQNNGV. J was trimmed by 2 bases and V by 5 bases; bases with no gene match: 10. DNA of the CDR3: TGTGCCAGCAGCACCCTGACCGGGACAGGGACCTACAATGAGCAGTTCTTC. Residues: CASSTLTGTGTYNEQFF.